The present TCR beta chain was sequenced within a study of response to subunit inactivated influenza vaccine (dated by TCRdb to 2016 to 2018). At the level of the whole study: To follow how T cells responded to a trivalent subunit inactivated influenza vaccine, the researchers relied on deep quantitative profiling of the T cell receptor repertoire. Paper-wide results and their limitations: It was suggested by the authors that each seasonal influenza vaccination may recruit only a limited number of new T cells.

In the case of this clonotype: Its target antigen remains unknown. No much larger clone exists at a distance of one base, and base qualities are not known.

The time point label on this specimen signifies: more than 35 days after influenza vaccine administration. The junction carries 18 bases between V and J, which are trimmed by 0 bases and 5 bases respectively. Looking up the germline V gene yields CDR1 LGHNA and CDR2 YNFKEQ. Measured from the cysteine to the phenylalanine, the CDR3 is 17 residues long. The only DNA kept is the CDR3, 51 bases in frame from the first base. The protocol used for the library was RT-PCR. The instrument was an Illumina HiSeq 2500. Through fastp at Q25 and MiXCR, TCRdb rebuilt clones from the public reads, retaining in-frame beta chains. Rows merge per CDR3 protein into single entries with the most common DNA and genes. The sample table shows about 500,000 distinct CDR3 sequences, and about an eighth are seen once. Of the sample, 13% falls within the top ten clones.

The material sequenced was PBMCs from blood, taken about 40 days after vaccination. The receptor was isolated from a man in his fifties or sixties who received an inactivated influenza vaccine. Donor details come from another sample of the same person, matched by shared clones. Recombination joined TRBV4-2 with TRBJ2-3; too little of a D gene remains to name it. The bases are TGTGCCAGCAGCCAAGAAGCCTCAGGTCCAAAAGTAGATACGCAGTATTTT. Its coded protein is CASSQEASGPKVDTQYF.